This T cell receptor beta chain came from a study of blood T cell repertoires in COVID-19. The wider study: PBMCs, B-cell-depleted T cells, or T cells provided the cDNA or gDNA that made up the material.

This clone was counted between two and nine times. Authors' processing steps: The assay estimated nucleated cells by amplifying reference gene primers. The method was immunoSEQ multiplex PCR; TCRdb's version includes in-frame clones alone and lacks a portion of them. V, J and clone size are those of that table, while D and trimming were read from the DNA. The sample yields 45,000 or so clones, about nine tenths seen once. The V end was cut by 4 bases, the J end by 1 base, with 11 bases between. The CDR3 is 14 residues long. Per the germline V gene, CDR1 is SGHRS and CDR2 is YFSETQ. The sample comprised peripheral blood. The sequence was obtained from a woman older than 75 with active COVID-19. The rearrangement uses TRBV5-1 and TRBJ1-1; weak D call: TRBD1 (6 bases). The chain's CDR3 is CASSPRQENTEAFF. The CDR3 DNA follows: TGCGCCAGCAGCCCGCGACAGGAGAACACTGAAGCTTTCTTT.